These 21 T cell receptor beta chains originate from one sample sequenced in a study of regulatory T cells in long-lasting Graves disease. For TCR beta, libraries came from iRepertoire HTBI primers and Arm-PCR of CDR3 regions. TCRdb analysed the multiplex PCR reads with MiXCR anew, one entry per CDR3 protein. The data show about 620,000 distinct CDR3 sequences, roughly 15% seen once. Time point here: newly diagnosed GD, antithyroid drugs for less than 3 months. Construction of the TCR library relied on RNA isolated from PBMCs. The sample was also reused in another study, on T cells in Graves' hyperthyroidism and ophthalmopathy.

The input for sequencing was peripheral blood mononuclear cells (PBMCs), taken at new diagnosis, from a patient treated with antithyroid drugs. Every receptor here comes from a woman aged 30 to 39 with Graves disease.

This clonotype was detected many times. This chain's CDR3 is CASCRPRSANYGYTF. CDR3 DNA sequence: TGTGCCAGCTGTCGGCCGAGGTCAGCGAACTATGGCTACACCTTC. The chain recombines TRBV28 with TRBJ1-2; no clear D. The germline gives CDR1 MDHEN, CDR2 SYDVKM. This CDR3 comprises 15 residues. V lost 8 bases and J 2 bases, leaving 18 bases between the germline ends.

This clonotype was recorded many times. V usage is TRBV12-3 or TRBV12-4 and J usage is TRBJ2-1; a weak D match, TRBD2 (6 bases). The CDR3 totals 15 residues. Between the trimmed V and J ends, which lost 3 bases and 8 bases, there was a span of 17 bases. The CDR3 nucleotides read TGTGCCAGCAGTTTCTTCCTAGCGAAGGAATATGAGCAGTTCTTC. Its translation: CASSFFLAKEYEQFF.

At least ten counts were recorded for this clonotype. The chain combines TRBV7-2 with TRBJ1-5, with TRBD1 as a possible D gene (5 bases). The CDR3 spans 15 residues. Trimming removed 5 bases from V and 3 bases from J, with 14 bases in between. The V gene's germline CDR1 is SGHTA and CDR2 FQGNSA. The CDR3, as DNA: TGTGCCAGCAGCACGGGACCGACCTTCAATCAGCCCCAGCATTTT. Protein sequence: CASSTGPTFNQPQHF.

This clonotype was observed a handful of times. The CDR3 is CASSLGSGLRQPQHF. As DNA, the CDR3 is TGTGCCAGCAGCTTGGGTAGTGGGCTGAGGCAGCCCCAGCATTTT. V usage is TRBV5-6 and J usage is TRBJ1-5, with D hard to call. The CDR3 extends over 15 amino acids. V gave up 0 bases and J gave up 7 bases, with 14 bases separating them. Germline loops: CDR1 SGHDT, CDR2 YYEEEE.

There are a few counts of this clonotype. This chain joins TRBV5-1 and TRBJ2-7, with TRBD1 identical over 10 bases. CDR3 length: 16 amino acids. V lost 4 bases and J lost 2; bases outside the gene matches: 9. Looked up from germline, CDR1 is SGHRS and CDR2 is YFSETQ. DNA of the CDR3: TGCGCCAGCAGCCTGATGACGACAGGGGGCCCCTACGAGCAGTACTTC. Its protein product is CASSLMTTGGPYEQYF. Full variable domain (outside the CDR3, taken from reference TRBV5-1 and TRBJ2-7): KAGVTQTPRYLIKTRGQQVTLSCSPISGHRSVSWYQQTPGQGLQFLFEYFSETQRNKGNFPGRFSGRQFSNSRSEMNVSTLELGDSALYLCASSLMTTGGPYEQYFGPGTRLTVT.

Ten or more counts support this clonotype. V is TRBV6-5 and J is TRBJ2-3; TRBD2 matches at 8 bases. V was clipped by 0 bases and J by 2 bases; unmatched bases: 10. This CDR3 region has 18 residues. Germline CDR1 MNHEY, CDR2 SVGAGI. The CDR3 bases are TGTGCCAGCAGTTACTCAGGGGCTAGCGGGTCGTTCACAGATACGCAGTATTTT. Encoded protein: CASSYSGASGSFTDTQYF.

CDR3 DNA: TGTGCCAGCAGCGTAGTGGGCAGTTACCAAGAGACCCAGTACTTC. This translates into CASSVVGSYQETQYF. This chain links TRBV9 with TRBJ2-5, with D unresolved. Germline values: CDR1 SGDLS, CDR2 YYNGEE. This CDR3 comprises 15 residues. V lost 0 bases and J 0 bases, leaving 9 bases between the germline ends.

CDR3 sequence reads: CASSLYQGLSYEQYF. Here the CDR3 DNA reads TGCGCCAGCAGCTTGTATCAGGGATTATCCTACGAGCAGTACTTC. V is TRBV5-1 and J is TRBJ2-7; the D gene is possibly TRBD1 (5 bases). CDR1 is SGHRS, CDR2 YFSETQ, per germline. The ends were cut back, 1 base at V and 1 base at J, with 12 bases in the middle. This CDR3 is 15 amino acids long.

The chain has TRBV9 and TRBJ2-5; a possible D gene is TRBD2 (6 bases). Germline-derived CDR1 and CDR2 are SGDLS and YYNGEE. Trimming took off 3 bases at V and 5 bases at J, with 11 bases between the two ends. This CDR3 is 13 amino acids long. The CDR3 loop reads CASSALGGETQYF. In DNA form, the CDR3 reads TGTGCCAGCAGCGCACTGGGGGGTGAGACCCAGTACTTC.

This clonotype was observed a single time. A much larger clone lies one base from this, so it may be a read error. This chain uses TRBV6-1 with TRBJ2-1; TRBD2 agrees at 13 bases. CDR1 is MNHNS, CDR2 SASEGT, per germline. The CDR3 has 19 amino acids. The CDR3 spells CASSKEGTSGIVSCNEQFF. The CDR3 coding sequence is TGTGCCAGCAGCAAGGAAGGGACTAGCGGGATTGTCTCCTGCAATGAGCAGTTCTTC.

This clonotype was seen more than once but under ten times. This chain connects TRBV28 to TRBJ2-7, with unresolved D. V was pared by 3 bases and J by 1 base, with 16 bases between. This CDR3 spans 16 amino acids. Germline V gives CDR1 MDHEN, CDR2 SYDVKM. The CDR3 region is CASSFRVKQGSYEQYF. Written as DNA, the CDR3 is TGTGCCAGCAGTTTTCGGGTTAAACAAGGTTCCTACGAGCAGTACTTC.

This clonotype has just a few counts. The rearrangement uses TRBV7-8 and TRBJ2-7; maybe TRBD1 (5 bases). V lost 10 bases to trimming and J lost 0 bases, with 10 bases between them. This CDR3 is 12 amino acids long. Germline CDR1 SGHVS, CDR2 FQNEAQ. CDR3 in DNA: TGTGCCACAGGGCAAAGCTCCTACGAGCAGTACTTC. Its translation: CATGQSSYEQYF.

V usage is TRBV14 and J usage is TRBJ1-2; D remains unclear. The CDR3 sequence is 15 residues long. The V end lost 1 base, the J end lost 8 bases, and 17 bases lay between the germline ends. CDR1 SGHDN and CDR2 FVKESK come from the germline V gene. In DNA form, the CDR3 reads TGTGCCAGCAGCCAAGGGCGACGCCCCAATAGCGGCTACACCTTC. Encoded protein: CASSQGRRPNSGYTF.

This clonotype was counted at least ten times. This chain connects TRBV9 to TRBJ1-1, with D uncertain. Germline loops: CDR1 SGDLS, CDR2 YYNGEE. V dropped 3 bases and J dropped 4 bases, with 10 bases sitting between them. This CDR3 contains 13 residues. The CDR3 is CASSERKFTEAFF. CDR3 bases: TGTGCCAGCAGCGAACGGAAGTTCACTGAAGCTTTCTTT.

Regarding this clonotype: A much larger clone lies a single base off, so this may be a read error. V is TRBV24-1 and J is TRBJ2-2; possibly TRBD1 for D (6 bases). V was clipped by 6 bases and J by 0 bases, with 16 bases between them. The CDR3 runs to 17 residues. In germline, CDR1 is KGHDR, CDR2 SFDVKD. CDR3 region: CATSNPRRTANTGELFF. DNA of the CDR3: TGTGCCACCAGTAATCCCCGTAGGACAGCGAACACCGGGGAGCTGTTTTTT.

This clonotype was detected a few times. The chain is built from TRBV27 and TRBJ2-3, with 8 positions matching TRBD1. The V and J ends lost 6 bases and 1 base, in that order; junction bases with no gene match: 15. Per germline, CDR1 MNHEY and CDR2 SMNVEV (reference sequence). The CDR3 length is 18 residues. CDR3 protein: CASSSNLMTGAGTDTQYF. For the CDR3, the DNA is TGTGCCAGCAGCTCCAACCTAATGACAGGGGCCGGCACAGATACGCAGTATTTT.

Only a few counts were recorded for this clonotype. The V gene is TRBV4-1, the J gene TRBJ1-5, with D possibly being TRBD1 (6 bases). Per the germline V gene, CDR1 is MGHRA and CDR2 is YSYEKL. The CDR3 is 15 amino acids. V was trimmed by 1 base and J by 7 bases, leaving 14 bases between them. The CDR3 is CASSQVKGGVQPQHF. CDR3 sequence (DNA): TGCGCCAGCAGCCAAGTGAAGGGGGGAGTGCAGCCCCAGCATTTT.

The chain links TRBV5-1 to TRBJ2-5, with D possibly being TRBD2 (6 bases). Germline CDR1 SGHRS, CDR2 YFSETQ. The ends were cut back, 2 bases at V and 11 bases at J, with 22 bases in the middle. The CDR3 runs to 15 residues. This CDR3 is CASSFENSLWGEQYF. CDR3 nucleotides: TGCGCCAGCAGCTTCGAAAACAGCCTTTGGGGGGAGCAGTACTTC.

The rearrangement links TRBV28 to TRBJ1-1; maybe TRBD1 (6 bases). Trimming shortened V by 7 bases and J by 0 bases, and 9 bases separated the two germline ends. Germline assignment: CDR1 MDHEN and CDR2 SYDVKM. CDR3 length: 13 residues. DNA for the CDR3: TGTGCCAGCATTTGGACAGTGAACACTGAAGCTTTCTTT. This codes for CASIWTVNTEAFF.

This clonotype was picked up a small number of times. The chain couples TRBV6-1 to TRBJ1-5; D is unclear. CDR3 length equals 14 residues. Germline assignment: CDR1 MNHNS and CDR2 SASEGT. The V end was cut by 6 bases, the J end by 3 bases, with 12 bases between. The CDR3 bases are TGTGCCAGCAGGGGTTACGAGGCCAATCAGCCCCAGCATTTT. Translation gives CASRGYEANQPQHF.

Only a few counts were recorded for this clonotype. The chain has TRBV12-3 or TRBV12-4 and TRBJ2-3; 11 positions agree with TRBD1. This CDR3 spans 18 amino acids. V dropped 6 bases and J dropped 4; count of bases not matched to a gene: 15. CDR3 DNA: TGTGCCAGCAGCCCCCGGGACAGGGGGTTCCTCGGCCCAGATACGCAGTATTTT. This translates into CASSPRDRGFLGPDTQYF.